What follows describes a single TCR beta chain. The data were taken from a study of patients and donors after allogeneic stem cell transplantation. A single record per CDR3 protein comes from TCRdb applying MiXCR to the RT-PCR reads. The profile shows tens of thousands of distinct CDR3 sequences, about 48% of them singletons. The CDR3 consists of 15 residues. After removal of 3 bases from V and 0 bases from J, the junction contained 3 bases not matched to a gene. CDR1 and CDR2 from the germline V gene are DFQATT and SNEGSKA (reference sequence). The sample was blood, either unsorted or a sorted T cell fraction (not recorded which). The clonotype comes from a human donor who was either an allogeneic HSCT recipient or a stem cell or donor lymphocyte infusion donor (not recorded which). It is not recorded whose cells these are; they may come from a transplant donor. The chain is built from TRBV20-1 and TRBJ2-7; 12 bases are a match to TRBD2. CDR3 protein: CSASSTSGSSYEQYF. The DNA of the CDR3 is TGCAGTGCTAGCTCGACTAGCGGGAGCTCCTACGAGCAGTACTTC.